The following is a T cell receptor (beta chain) sequence with its context. Its antigen is unidentified. The CDR3 covers 12 residues. With 6 bases clipped from V and 7 bases from J, the junction kept 3 bases outside the gene matches. Germline V CDR1 and CDR2: MDHEN, SYDVKM. The table came from immunoSEQ multiplex PCR; TCRdb's copy has only in-frame clones and leaves some out. The table has 470,000 or so clones, more than 75% seen once. The data were taken from a study of shared clonotypes between healthy human individuals. Looking at the study overall: Donor ages ranged 18 to 49 years: a couple of women, a few men.

Donors were Caucasian adults residing in Nashville, Tennessee, USA. Unsorted material relied on 90 million to 100 million PBMCs as the source of genomic DNA. Whole-study results and caveats: The researchers took only blood, and tissue repertoires probably look different.

This sequence originates from a woman aged 40 to 49 in good health. Some clones in this sample may be carry-over from other donors' samples. The source material was PBMCs. V is TRBV28 and J is TRBJ2-5; 9 nucleotides line up with TRBD1. CDR3 nucleotides: TGTGCCAGCAGCCTGGACAGGGGGACCCAGTACTTC. Translating it yields CASSLDRGTQYF.